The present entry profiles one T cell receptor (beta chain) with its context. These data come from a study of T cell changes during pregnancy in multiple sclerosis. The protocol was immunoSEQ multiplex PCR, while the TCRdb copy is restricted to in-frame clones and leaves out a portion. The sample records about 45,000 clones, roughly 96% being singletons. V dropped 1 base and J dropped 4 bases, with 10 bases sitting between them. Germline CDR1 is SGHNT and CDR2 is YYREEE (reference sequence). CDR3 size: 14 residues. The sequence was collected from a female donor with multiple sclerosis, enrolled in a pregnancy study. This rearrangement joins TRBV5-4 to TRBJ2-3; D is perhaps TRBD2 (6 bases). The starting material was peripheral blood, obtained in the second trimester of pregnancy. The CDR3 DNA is TGTGCCAGCAGCTTGAATTCGGGAGCAGATACGCAGTATTTT. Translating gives CASSLNSGADTQYF.